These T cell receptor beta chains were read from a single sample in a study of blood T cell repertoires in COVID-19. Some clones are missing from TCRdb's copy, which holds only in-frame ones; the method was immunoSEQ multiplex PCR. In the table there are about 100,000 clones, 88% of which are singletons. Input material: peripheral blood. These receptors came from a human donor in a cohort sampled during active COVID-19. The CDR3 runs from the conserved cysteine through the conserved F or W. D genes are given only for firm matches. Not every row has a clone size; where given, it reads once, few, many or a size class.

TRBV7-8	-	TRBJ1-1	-	CASRRTKEGAEAFF	TGTGCCAGCAGGCGGACGAAAGAGGGGGCTGAAGCTTTCTTT
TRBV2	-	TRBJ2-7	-	CASSAQALSYEQYF	TGTGCCAGCAGTGCGCAAGCCTTATCCTACGAGCAGTACTTC
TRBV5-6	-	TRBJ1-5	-	CASSLGGRARNQPQHF	TGTGCCAGCAGCTTGGGGGGGAGGGCCAGGAATCAGCCCCAGCATTTT
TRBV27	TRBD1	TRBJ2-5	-	CASSLRGQGAGGKTQYF	TGTGCCAGCAGTTTAAGGGGACAGGGGGCTGGTGGGAAGACCCAGTACTTC
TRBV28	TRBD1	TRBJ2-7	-	CASSLQLGQGAGLDYEQYF	TGTGCCAGCAGTTTACAACTCGGACAGGGGGCGGGACTCGATTACGAGCAGTACTTC
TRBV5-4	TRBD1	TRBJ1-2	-	CASSLEPGQGKQGYTF	TGTGCCAGCAGCTTGGAGCCGGGACAGGGGAAACAGGGCTACACCTTC
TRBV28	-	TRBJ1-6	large	CASKQSSYNSPLHF	TGTGCCAGCAAACAGAGCTCCTATAATTCACCCCTCCACTTT
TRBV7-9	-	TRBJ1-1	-	CASSLGRNTEAFF	TGTGCCAGCAGCTTAGGGAGAAACACTGAAGCTTTCTTT
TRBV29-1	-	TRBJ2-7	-	CSVGQGGEQYF	TGCAGCGTTGGGCAGGGTGGCGAGCAGTACTTC
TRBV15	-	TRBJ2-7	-	CATRPRDSSYEQYF	TGTGCCACCAGGCCCCGGGACTCTTCTTATGAGCAGTACTTC
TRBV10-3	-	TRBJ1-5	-	CATTPSGDQPQHF	TGTGCCACCACTCCGAGCGGGGATCAGCCCCAGCATTTT
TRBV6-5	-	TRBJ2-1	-	CASSPDYTEQFF	TGTGCCAGCAGTCCGGACTACACCGAGCAGTTCTTC
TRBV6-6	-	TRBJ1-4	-	CASKLRQAATNEKLFF	TGTGCCAGCAAACTTCGACAGGCTGCAACTAATGAAAAACTGTTTTTT
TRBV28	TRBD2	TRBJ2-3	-	CASRGPIAGGDTQYF	TGTGCCAGCAGGGGTCCCATTGCGGGAGGAGATACGCAGTATTTT
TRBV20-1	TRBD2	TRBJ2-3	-	CSASSLIPGGSTDTQYF	TGCAGTGCTAGTTCACTCATACCGGGAGGGAGCACAGATACGCAGTATTTT
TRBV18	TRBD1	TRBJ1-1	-	CASSPRNRGKNTEAFF	TGTGCCAGCTCACCACGAAACAGGGGCAAGAACACTGAAGCTTTCTTT
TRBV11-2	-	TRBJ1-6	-	CASSLRPGPGSPLHF	TGTGCCAGCAGCTTACGCCCGGGTCCTGGGTCACCCCTCCACTTT
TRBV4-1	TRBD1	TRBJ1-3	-	CASSLNPTGGTGNTIYF	TGCGCCAGCAGCCTGAATCCGACAGGGGGCACGGGAAACACCATATATTTT
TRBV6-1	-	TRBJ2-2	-	CASSEVSRAGELFF	TGTGCCAGCAGTGAAGTATCTAGAGCCGGGGAGCTGTTTTTT
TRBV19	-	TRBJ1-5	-	CASSRDFRSNQPQHF	TGTGCCAGTAGTCGGGACTTTCGTAGCAATCAGCCCCAGCATTTT
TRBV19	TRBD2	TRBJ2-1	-	CASSIVAGGSEQFF	TGTGCCAGTAGTATAGTGGCGGGAGGGAGTGAGCAGTTCTTC
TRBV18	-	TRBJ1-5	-	CASSPGGEFAYSNQPQHF	TGTGCCAGCTCACCAGGGGGGGAATTCGCGTATAGCAATCAGCCCCAGCATTTT
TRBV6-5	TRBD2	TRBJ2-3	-	CASSPLAGVTDTQYF	TGTGCCAGCAGCCCGCTAGCGGGAGTTACAGATACGCAGTATTTT
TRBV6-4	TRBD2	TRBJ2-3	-	CASSGVSGSADTQYF	TGTGCCAGCAGTGGAGTTAGCGGGAGTGCAGATACGCAGTATTTT
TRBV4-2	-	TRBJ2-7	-	CASSQDSQRVYEQYF	TGTGCCAGCAGCCAAGATTCCCAGCGGGTCTACGAGCAGTACTTC
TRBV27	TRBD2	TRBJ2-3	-	CASRTRSAGARTDTQYF	TGTGCCAGCAGGACGCGATCGGCGGGAGCTCGAACAGATACGCAGTATTTT
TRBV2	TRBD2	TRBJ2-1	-	CASFLLAGGLVSNEQFF	TGTGCCAGCTTTCTACTAGCGGGAGGGCTGGTATCCAATGAGCAGTTCTTC
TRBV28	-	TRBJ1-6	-	CASSPLRGNSPLHF	TGTGCCAGCAGTCCCCTGAGGGGGAATTCACCCCTCCACTTT